These 19 T cell receptor beta chains were all obtained from the same sample, sequenced in a study of blood T cell repertoires in COVID-19. Libraries were prepared by immunoSEQ multiplex PCR; TCRdb keeps only in-frame clonotypes and omits some of them. This sample has 25,000 to 30,000 clones, with 75% to 90% found just once. Input material: peripheral blood. Source of these receptors: a man between 70 and 80 years old with active COVID-19.

The rearrangement links TRBV6-2 or TRBV6-3 to TRBJ1-2; D unresolved. CDR3 length: 13 residues. Deletions cut 0 bases from V and 5 bases from J, with 7 bases between. CDR1 is MNHEY, CDR2 SVGEGT, per germline. CDR3 region: CASSYSAGYGYTF. CDR3 nucleotide sequence: TGTGCCAGCAGTTACTCCGCGGGATATGGCTACACCTTC.

The V call is TRBV5-8, the J call TRBJ2-1; a weak D match, TRBD2 (5 bases). V lost 3 bases to trimming and J lost 7 bases, with 14 bases between them. The CDR3 covers 14 residues. Germline CDR1 is SGHTS and CDR2 is YDEGEE. CDR3 coding DNA: TGTGCCAGCAGCTCTTCCGGGATCACGAATGAGCAGTTCTTC. Protein: CASSSSGITNEQFF. Based on the CDR3 plus reference TRBV5-8 and TRBJ2-1, the full variable domain is EAGVTQSPTHLIKTRGQQATLRCSPISGHTSVYWYQQALGLGLQFLLWYDEGEERNRGNFPPRFSGRQFPNYSSELNVNALELEDSALYLCASSSSGITNEQFFGPGTRLTVL.

The V gene is TRBV11-2, the J gene TRBJ1-1; D unclear. The CDR3 extends over 14 amino acids. V lost 3 bases to trimming and J lost 11 bases, with 19 bases between them. From germline, CDR1 is SGHAT and CDR2 FQNNGV. CDR3 sequence (DNA): TGTGCCAGCAGCTTCGGGGAGGATGCCATGGGGGCTTTCTTT. Amino acids: CASSFGEDAMGAFF.

The chain has TRBV6-5 and TRBJ2-2; a weak D match, TRBD1 (6 bases). The V end lost 6 bases, the J end lost 2 bases, and 13 bases lay between the germline ends. Germline V CDR1 and CDR2: MNHEY, SVGAGI. The CDR3 spans 15 residues. The chain's CDR3 is CASRGASLNTGELFF. The CDR3 region has the DNA TGTGCCAGCAGGGGGGCTAGCCTCAACACCGGGGAGCTGTTTTTT.

V and J are TRBV30 and TRBJ1-1; tentative D call: TRBD1 (6 bases). Per the germline V gene, CDR1 is GTSNPN and CDR2 is SVGIG (reference sequence). Trimming took off 6 bases at V and 5 bases at J, with 16 bases between the two ends. This CDR3 is 13 amino acids long. The CDR3 here is CACRGGGTTEAFF. CDR3 bases: TGTGCCTGCAGGGGCGGAGGTACTACTGAAGCTTTCTTT. Filled out from reference TRBV30 and TRBJ1-1, the complete variable domain reads SQTIHQWPATLVQPVGSPLSLECTVEGTSNPNLYWYRQAAGRGLQLLFYSVGIGQISSEVPQNLSASRPQDRQFILSSKKLLLSDSGFYLCACRGGGTTEAFFGQGTRLTVV.

This clone was found once. The chain combines TRBV5-4 with TRBJ2-1; 8 bases align to TRBD2. Per germline, CDR1 SGHNT and CDR2 YYREEE (reference sequence). The CDR3 is 19 amino acids. V was clipped by 0 bases and J by 1 base; unmatched bases: 12. CDR3 DNA sequence: TGTGCCAGCAGCTTGGGGGCAGCGGGGGTGCTTCGGTCCTACAATGAGCAGTTCTTC. Encoded protein: CASSLGAAGVLRSYNEQFF.

The chain uses TRBV4-2 and TRBJ1-4; no clear D. Trimming took 0 bases from V and 6 from J, leaving 11 bases between them. Germline V gene lookup returns CDR1 LGHNA and CDR2 YNFKEQ. This CDR3 region has 15 residues. The chain's CDR3 is CASSQDQGSDEKLFF. CDR3 sequence (DNA): TGTGCCAGCAGCCAAGATCAAGGGAGCGATGAAAAACTGTTTTTT.

The chain recombines TRBV30 with TRBJ1-5; D perhaps matches TRBD1 (5 bases). Germline V gene data show CDR1 as GTSNPN and CDR2 as SVGIG (reference sequence). The CDR3 is made up of 15 amino acids. Trimming stripped 0 bases from V and 0 bases from J, with 9 bases between. The CDR3 loop is CAWSVGGNSNQPQHF. The DNA of the CDR3 is TGTGCCTGGAGTGTCGGGGGGAATAGCAATCAGCCCCAGCATTTT.

The rearrangement uses TRBV6-5 and TRBJ1-1, with TRBD1 as a possible D gene (5 bases). Germline V lookup: CDR1 MNHEY, CDR2 SVGAGI. V lost 6 bases and J lost 2, with 13 bases in between. The CDR3 sequence is 14 residues long. The CDR3: CASSTRGSNTEAFF. The DNA for the CDR3 is TGTGCCAGCAGCACCCGGGGGTCCAACACTGAAGCTTTCTTT.

The chain recombines TRBV9 with TRBJ2-5; TRBD2 agrees at 15 bases. The CDR3 length is 15 residues. The germline V gene encodes CDR1 SGDLS and CDR2 YYNGEE. Losses at the gene ends were 3 bases for V and 7 bases for J; bases not matched to a gene: 4. The CDR3 here is CASSGTSGGAGTQYF. The CDR3 DNA sequence: TGTGCCAGCAGCGGGACTAGCGGGGGGGCTGGGACCCAGTACTTC.

V gene TRBV27 combines with J gene TRBJ1-4; D gene ambiguous. V was clipped by 0 bases and J by 7 bases, with 12 bases between them. CDR1 and CDR2 from the germline V gene are MNHEY and SMNVEV (reference sequence). The CDR3 has 15 residues. The CDR3 sequence is CASSLSGGFGEKLFF. CDR3 coding DNA: TGTGCCAGCAGTTTATCTGGAGGGTTCGGTGAAAAACTGTTTTTT.

This clone occurred once. The rearrangement joins TRBV14 to TRBJ2-5; 9 bases agree with TRBD1. In germline, CDR1 is SGHDN, CDR2 FVKESK. V trimming: 1 base; J trimming: 5 bases; junction bases outside the gene matches: 8. The CDR3 loop spans 16 amino acids. The CDR3 is CASSQARTGAVETQYF. As DNA, the CDR3 is TGTGCCAGCAGCCAAGCTCGGACAGGGGCGGTGGAGACCCAGTACTTC.

This sequence joins TRBV7-8 and TRBJ1-2; a possible D gene is TRBD1 (5 bases). The germline gives CDR1 SGHVS, CDR2 FQNEAQ. V was trimmed by 0 bases and J by 3 bases, leaving 14 bases between them. The CDR3 sequence is 16 residues long. The chain's CDR3 is CASSLASQVLHYGYTF. The CDR3, as DNA: TGTGCCAGCAGCTTAGCGTCACAGGTCCTACACTATGGCTACACCTTC.

The genes are TRBV5-6 and TRBJ1-5; D remains unclear. Trimming took 2 bases from V and 4 from J, leaving 7 bases between them. CDR1 SGHDT and CDR2 YYEEEE come from the germline V gene. This CDR3 is 13 amino acids long. The CDR3 nucleotides are TGTGCCAGCAGCTTAACTCCAAATCAGCCCCAGCATTTT. This codes for CASSLTPNQPQHF.

The V call is TRBV18, the J call TRBJ2-5; 8 nucleotides match TRBD1. The J segment lost 1 base and the V segment lost 3 bases, leaving 7 bases of the junction unmatched. This CDR3 has 16 residues. Looked up from germline, CDR1 is KGHSH and CDR2 is LQKENI. The CDR3 nucleotides read TGTGCCAGCTCACCCCTTGGGACAGGTACCCAAGAGACCCAGTACTTC. Amino acids: CASSPLGTGTQETQYF.

This sequence joins TRBV6-6 and TRBJ2-2; D is unresolved. The germline V gene encodes CDR1 MNHNY and CDR2 SVGAGI (reference sequence). The CDR3 spans 14 residues. Trimming stripped 7 bases from V and 2 bases from J, with 11 bases between. CDR3 protein: CASTLAHNTGELFF. CDR3 DNA: TGTGCCAGCACTTTAGCCCATAACACCGGGGAGCTGTTTTTT.

This rearrangement joins TRBV7-2 to TRBJ1-2; D is unclear. The CDR3 totals 14 residues. CDR1 SGHTA and CDR2 FQGNSA come from the germline V gene. Trimming shortened V by 5 bases and J by 0 bases, and 10 bases separated the two germline ends. The CDR3 DNA follows: TGTGCCAGCAGCCCGAGGGTCTCTAACTATGGCTACACCTTC. Translated: CASSPRVSNYGYTF.

This clone was found once. The chain uses TRBV9 and TRBJ1-1; D is undetermined. This CDR3 spans 14 amino acids. V dropped 0 bases and J dropped 1 base, with 7 bases sitting between them. The V gene's germline CDR1 is SGDLS and CDR2 YYNGEE. The CDR3 reads CASSVVPENTEAFF. The CDR3 DNA reads TGTGCCAGCAGCGTAGTTCCAGAGAACACTGAAGCTTTCTTT.

The rearrangement uses TRBV28 and TRBJ1-2; TRBD1 might be the D (6 bases). The V gene's germline CDR1 is MDHEN and CDR2 SYDVKM. This CDR3 spans 12 amino acids. V shed 4 bases and J shed 7 bases, with 10 bases lying between them. CDR3 DNA sequence: TGTGCCAGCAGTTCCGGGACACTTGGCTACACCTTC. It encodes CASSSGTLGYTF.